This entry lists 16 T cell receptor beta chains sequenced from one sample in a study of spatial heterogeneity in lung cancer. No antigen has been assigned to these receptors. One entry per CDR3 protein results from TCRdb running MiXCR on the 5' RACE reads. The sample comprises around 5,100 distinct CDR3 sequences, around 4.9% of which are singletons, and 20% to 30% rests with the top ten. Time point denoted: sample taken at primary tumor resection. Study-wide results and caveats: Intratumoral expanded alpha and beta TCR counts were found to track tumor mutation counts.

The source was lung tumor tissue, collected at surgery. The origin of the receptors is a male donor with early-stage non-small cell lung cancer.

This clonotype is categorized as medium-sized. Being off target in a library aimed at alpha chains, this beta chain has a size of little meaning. CDR3 bases: TGTGCCAGCAGCCTACAGGGCCCAGCCAAAAACATTCAGTACTTC. Translation: CASSLQGPAKNIQYF. This chain uses TRBV5-6 with TRBJ2-4; D perhaps matches TRBD1 (6 bases). In germline, CDR1 is SGHDT, CDR2 YYEEEE. V was trimmed by 4 bases and J by 0 bases, leaving 11 bases between them. The CDR3 spans 15 residues.

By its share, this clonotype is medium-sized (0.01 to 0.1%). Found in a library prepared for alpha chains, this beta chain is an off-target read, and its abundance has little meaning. DNA for the CDR3: TGTGCCAGCAGTTTATCCGGGAGGACTGAAGCTTTCTTT. It is translated as CASSLSGRTEAFF. The chain has TRBV27 and TRBJ1-1; D gene ambiguous. Trimming shortened V by 0 bases and J by 5 bases, and 7 bases separated the two germline ends. Germline V gene sequence: CDR1 MNHEY, CDR2 SMNVEV (reference sequence). There are 13 residues in the CDR3.

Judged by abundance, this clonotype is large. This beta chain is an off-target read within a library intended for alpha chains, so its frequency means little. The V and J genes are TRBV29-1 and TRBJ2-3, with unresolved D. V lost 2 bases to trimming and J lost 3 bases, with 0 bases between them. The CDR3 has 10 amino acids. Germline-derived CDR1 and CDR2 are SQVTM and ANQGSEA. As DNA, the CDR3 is TGCAGCGTTGAAACAGATACGCAGTATTTT. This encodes CSVETDTQYF.

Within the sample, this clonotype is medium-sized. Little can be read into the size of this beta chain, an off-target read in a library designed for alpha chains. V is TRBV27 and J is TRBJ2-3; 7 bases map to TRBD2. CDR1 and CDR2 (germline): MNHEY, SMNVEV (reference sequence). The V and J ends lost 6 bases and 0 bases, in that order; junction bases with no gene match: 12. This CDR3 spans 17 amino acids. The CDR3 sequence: CASSGGSGLTSTDTQYF. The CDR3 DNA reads TGTGCCAGCAGCGGCGGGAGTGGGCTTACTAGCACAGATACGCAGTATTTT.

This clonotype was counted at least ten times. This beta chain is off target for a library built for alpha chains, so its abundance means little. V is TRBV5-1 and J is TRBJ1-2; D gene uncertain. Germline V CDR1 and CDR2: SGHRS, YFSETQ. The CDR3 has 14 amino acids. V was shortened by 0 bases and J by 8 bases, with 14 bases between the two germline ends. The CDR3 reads CASSLDGNVGGYTF. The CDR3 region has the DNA TGCGCCAGCAGCTTGGACGGGAATGTAGGGGGCTACACCTTC.

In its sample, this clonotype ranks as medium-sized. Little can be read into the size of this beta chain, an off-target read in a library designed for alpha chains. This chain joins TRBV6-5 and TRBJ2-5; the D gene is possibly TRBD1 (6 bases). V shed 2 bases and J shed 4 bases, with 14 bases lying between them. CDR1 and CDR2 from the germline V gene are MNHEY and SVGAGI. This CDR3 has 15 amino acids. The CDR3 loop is CASSYGETGGETQYF. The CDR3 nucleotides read TGTGCCAGCAGTTACGGGGAGACAGGCGGAGAGACCCAGTACTTC.

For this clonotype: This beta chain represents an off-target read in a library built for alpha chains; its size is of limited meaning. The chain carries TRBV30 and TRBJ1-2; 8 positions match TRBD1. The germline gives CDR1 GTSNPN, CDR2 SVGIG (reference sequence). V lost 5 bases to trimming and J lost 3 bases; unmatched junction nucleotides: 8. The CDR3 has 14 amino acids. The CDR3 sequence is CAWRSRGLDYGYTF. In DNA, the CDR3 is TGTGCCTGGCGATCCAGGGGGCTAGACTATGGCTACACCTTC.

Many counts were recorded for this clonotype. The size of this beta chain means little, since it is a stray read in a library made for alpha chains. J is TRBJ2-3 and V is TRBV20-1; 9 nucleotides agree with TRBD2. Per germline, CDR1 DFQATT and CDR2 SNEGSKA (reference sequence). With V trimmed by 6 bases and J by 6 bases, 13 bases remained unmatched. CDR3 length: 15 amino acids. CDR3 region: CSALVVAGVGDTQYF. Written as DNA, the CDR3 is TGCAGTGCGTTAGTAGTAGCGGGAGTGGGGGATACGCAGTATTTT.

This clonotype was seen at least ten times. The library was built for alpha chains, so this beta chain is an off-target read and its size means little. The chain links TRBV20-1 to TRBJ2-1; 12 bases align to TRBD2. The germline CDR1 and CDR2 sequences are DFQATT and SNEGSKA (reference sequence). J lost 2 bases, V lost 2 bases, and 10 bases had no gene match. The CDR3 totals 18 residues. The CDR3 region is CSARYPGLAGYTYNEQFF. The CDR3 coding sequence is TGCAGTGCTAGATATCCGGGACTAGCGGGTTATACCTACAATGAGCAGTTCTTC.

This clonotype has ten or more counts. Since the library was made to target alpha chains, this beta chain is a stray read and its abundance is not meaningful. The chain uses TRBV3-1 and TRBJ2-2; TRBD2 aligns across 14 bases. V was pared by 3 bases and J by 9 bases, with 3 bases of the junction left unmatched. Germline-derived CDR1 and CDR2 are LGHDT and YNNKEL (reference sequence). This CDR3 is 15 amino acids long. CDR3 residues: CASSQGLAGERELFF. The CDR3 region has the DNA TGTGCCAGCAGCCAGGGACTAGCGGGAGAAAGGGAGCTGTTTTTT.

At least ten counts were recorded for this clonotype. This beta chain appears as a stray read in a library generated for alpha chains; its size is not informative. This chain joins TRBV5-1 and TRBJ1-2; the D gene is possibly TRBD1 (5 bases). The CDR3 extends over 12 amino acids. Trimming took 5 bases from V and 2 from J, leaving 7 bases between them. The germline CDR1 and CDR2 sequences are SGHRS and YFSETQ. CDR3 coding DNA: TGCGCCAGCAGGGACAACAACTATGGCTACACCTTC. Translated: CASRDNNYGYTF. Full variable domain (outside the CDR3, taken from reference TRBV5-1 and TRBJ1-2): KAGVTQTPRYLIKTRGQQVTLSCSPISGHRSVSWYQQTPGQGLQFLFEYFSETQRNKGNFPGRFSGRQFSNSRSEMNVSTLELGDSALYLCASRDNNYGYTFGSGTRLTVV.

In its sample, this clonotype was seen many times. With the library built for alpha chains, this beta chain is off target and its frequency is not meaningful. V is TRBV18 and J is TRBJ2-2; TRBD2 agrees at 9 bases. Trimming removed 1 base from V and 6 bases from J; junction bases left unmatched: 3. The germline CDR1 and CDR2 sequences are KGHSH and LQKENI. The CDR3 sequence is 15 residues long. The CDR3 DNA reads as TGTGCCAGCTCACCACTAGCGGGAGAGGCCGGGGAGCTGTTTTTT. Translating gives CASSPLAGEAGELFF.

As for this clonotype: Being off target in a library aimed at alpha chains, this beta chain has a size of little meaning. In DNA, the CDR3 is TGTGCCAGCAGTTTCGAAGGCGGACCCTACGAGCAGTACTTC. It encodes CASSFEGGPYEQYF. V is TRBV28 and J is TRBJ2-7; D is uncertain. The CDR3 sequence is 14 residues long. Germline V gene data show CDR1 as MDHEN and CDR2 as SYDVKM. The V end lost 3 bases, the J end lost 2 bases, and 11 bases lay between the germline ends.

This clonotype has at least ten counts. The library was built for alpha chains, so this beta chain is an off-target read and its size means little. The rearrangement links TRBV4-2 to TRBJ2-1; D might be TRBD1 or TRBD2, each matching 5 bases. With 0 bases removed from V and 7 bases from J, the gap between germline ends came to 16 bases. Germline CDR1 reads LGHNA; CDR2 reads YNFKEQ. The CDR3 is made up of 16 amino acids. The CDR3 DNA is TGTGCCAGCAGCCAAGAAGAGGGTCAGGGCGGGAATGAGCAGTTCTTC. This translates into CASSQEEGQGGNEQFF.

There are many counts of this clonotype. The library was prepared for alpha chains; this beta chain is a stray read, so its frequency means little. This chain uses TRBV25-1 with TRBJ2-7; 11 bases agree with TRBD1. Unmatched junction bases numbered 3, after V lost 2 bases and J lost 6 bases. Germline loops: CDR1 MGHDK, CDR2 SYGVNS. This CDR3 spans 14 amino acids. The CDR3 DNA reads TGTGCCAGCAGTGAAGCCGGGACAGGGGGCGAGCAGTACTTC. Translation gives CASSEAGTGGEQYF.

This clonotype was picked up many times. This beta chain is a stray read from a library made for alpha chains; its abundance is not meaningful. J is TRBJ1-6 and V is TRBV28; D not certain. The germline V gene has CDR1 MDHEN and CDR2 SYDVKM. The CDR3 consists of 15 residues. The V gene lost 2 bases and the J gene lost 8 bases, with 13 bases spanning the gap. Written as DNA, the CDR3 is TGTGCCAGCAGTTTAGGAGGGAATCGGGATTCACCCCTCCACTTT. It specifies CASSLGGNRDSPLHF.